These 7 T cell receptor beta chains were sequenced from one sample in a study of T cell responses to AZD1222 COVID-19 vaccine. Method: immunoSEQ multiplex PCR; TCRdb's copy keeps in-frame clones and lacks some. Among more than 85,000 clones, about 81% were seen once, and the ten largest hold around 5%. The specimen was peripheral blood, collected on day 0 of AZD1222 vaccination. The receptors originated from an adult in good health.

The rearrangement uses TRBV3-1 (or the pseudogene TRBV3-2) and TRBJ2-4, with 16 bases that match TRBD2. This CDR3 has 19 amino acids. J lost 0 bases, V lost 3 bases, and 5 bases had no gene match. CDR1 LGHDT and CDR2 YNNKEL come from the germline V gene (reference sequence). CDR3 bases: TGTGCCAGCAGCCAGGGGACTAGCGGGGGGGTTCTAGCCAAAAACATTCAGTACTTC. It encodes CASSQGTSGGVLAKNIQYF.

The rearrangement uses TRBV5-1 and TRBJ2-2; D gene ambiguous. The germline V gene has CDR1 SGHRS and CDR2 YFSETQ. The CDR3 loop spans 12 amino acids. Deletions cut 4 bases from V and 7 bases from J, with 8 bases between. Here the CDR3 reads CASSLRNGELFF. The CDR3 region has the DNA TGCGCCAGCAGCCTGCGTAACGGGGAGCTGTTTTTT. The full variable domain, rest sourced from reference TRBV5-1 and TRBJ2-2, is KAGVTQTPRYLIKTRGQQVTLSCSPISGHRSVSWYQQTPGQGLQFLFEYFSETQRNKGNFPGRFSGRQFSNSRSEMNVSTLELGDSALYLCASSLRNGELFFGEGSRLTVL.

The rearrangement links TRBV7-3 to TRBJ2-5; no reliable D call. Trimming took off 5 bases at V and 1 base at J, with 14 bases between the two ends. The CDR3 spans 15 residues. The germline gives CDR1 SGHTA, CDR2 FQGTGA. CDR3 amino acids: CASSRYSQPQETQYF. In DNA form, the CDR3 reads TGTGCCAGCAGCCGCTATAGCCAACCCCAAGAGACCCAGTACTTC.

The chain combines TRBV7-9 with TRBJ2-2; D is possibly TRBD1 (6 bases). CDR3 length: 17 amino acids. CDR1 and CDR2 from the germline V gene are SEHNR and FQNEAQ (reference sequence). V was trimmed by 5 bases and J by 1 base, leaving 17 bases between them. CDR3 sequence (DNA): TGTGCCAGCAGCCCGCTAGGTACAGGGAGGAACACCGGGGAGCTGTTTTTT. Its translation is CASSPLGTGRNTGELFF.

In its sample, this clone was seen once. Here the CDR3 DNA reads TGTGCCAGCACCGACGGACAGCTCTATGGCTACACCTTC. It yields the protein CASTDGQLYGYTF. V and J are TRBV6-5 and TRBJ1-2, with D perhaps TRBD1 (6 bases). The CDR3 contains 13 residues. The germline V gene has CDR1 MNHEY and CDR2 SVGAGI. The V gene lost 7 bases and the J gene lost 4 bases, with 13 bases spanning the gap.

The chain has TRBV20-1 and TRBJ2-7, with TRBD1 matching over 7 bases. This CDR3 is 14 amino acids long. The V gene end was trimmed by 5 bases and the J gene end by 0 bases; junction bases not matched to a gene: 7. Germline V gene lookup returns CDR1 DFQATT and CDR2 SNEGSKA (reference sequence). CDR3 nucleotides: TGCAGTGCTGGTGCTAGGGACAGCTCCTACGAGCAGTACTTC. Protein: CSAGARDSSYEQYF.

This clone has a single count. The chain recombines TRBV7-2 with TRBJ2-7; 9 nucleotides line up with TRBD1. Germline V gene sequence: CDR1 SGHTA, CDR2 FQGNSA. V trimming: 3 bases; J trimming: 5 bases; junction bases outside the gene matches: 8. CDR3 length equals 15 residues. This CDR3 is CASSFSGTGKNEQYF. CDR3 nucleotides: TGTGCCAGCAGCTTCTCCGGGACAGGGAAAAACGAGCAGTACTTC.